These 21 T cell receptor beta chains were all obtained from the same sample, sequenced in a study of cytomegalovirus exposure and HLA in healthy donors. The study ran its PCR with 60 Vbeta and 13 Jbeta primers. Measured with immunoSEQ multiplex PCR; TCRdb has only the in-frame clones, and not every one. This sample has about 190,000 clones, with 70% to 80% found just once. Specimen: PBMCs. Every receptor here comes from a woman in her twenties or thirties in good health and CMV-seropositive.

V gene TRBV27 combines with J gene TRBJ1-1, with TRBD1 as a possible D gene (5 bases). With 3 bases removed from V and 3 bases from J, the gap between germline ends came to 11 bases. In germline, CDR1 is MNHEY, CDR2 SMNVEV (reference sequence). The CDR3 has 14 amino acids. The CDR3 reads CASSLGRADTEAFF. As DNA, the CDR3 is TGTGCCAGCAGTTTGGGCAGGGCGGACACTGAAGCTTTCTTT.

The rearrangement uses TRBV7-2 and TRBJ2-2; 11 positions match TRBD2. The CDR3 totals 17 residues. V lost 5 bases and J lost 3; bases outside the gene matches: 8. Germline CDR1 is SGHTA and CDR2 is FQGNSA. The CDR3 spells CASSLTSGSAYTGELFF. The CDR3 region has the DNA TGTGCCAGCAGCCTCACTAGCGGGAGTGCTTACACCGGGGAGCTGTTTTTT.

CDR3 sequence reads: CASSSISGRAKTQYF. The CDR3 coding sequence is TGTGCCAGCAGTTCCATTAGCGGGAGGGCAAAGACCCAGTACTTC. V gene TRBV27 combines with J gene TRBJ2-5, with 11 bases aligning to TRBD2. The V segment lost 4 bases and the J segment 6 bases; nucleotides outside the gene matches: 7. This CDR3 is 15 amino acids long. Germline V gene sequence: CDR1 MNHEY, CDR2 SMNVEV (reference sequence).

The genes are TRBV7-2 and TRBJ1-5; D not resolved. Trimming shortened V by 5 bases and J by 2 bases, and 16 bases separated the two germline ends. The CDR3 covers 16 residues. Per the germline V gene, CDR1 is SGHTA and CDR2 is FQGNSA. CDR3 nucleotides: TGTGCCAGCAGCCCAGGCCTCTGGGTGGGCAATCAGCCCCAGCATTTT. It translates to CASSPGLWVGNQPQHF.

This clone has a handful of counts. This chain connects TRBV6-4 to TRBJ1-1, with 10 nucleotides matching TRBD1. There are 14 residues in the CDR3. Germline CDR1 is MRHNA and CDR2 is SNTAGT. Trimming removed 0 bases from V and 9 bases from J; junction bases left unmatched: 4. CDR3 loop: CASSDSTGGGKAFF. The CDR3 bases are TGTGCCAGCAGTGACTCGACAGGGGGCGGGAAAGCTTTCTTT.

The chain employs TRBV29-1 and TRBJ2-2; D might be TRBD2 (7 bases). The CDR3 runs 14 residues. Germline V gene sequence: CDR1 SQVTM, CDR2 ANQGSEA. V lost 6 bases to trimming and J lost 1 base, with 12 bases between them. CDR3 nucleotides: TGCAGCGTGGGGGGGGGACAGAACACCGGGGAGCTGTTTTTT. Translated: CSVGGGQNTGELFF.

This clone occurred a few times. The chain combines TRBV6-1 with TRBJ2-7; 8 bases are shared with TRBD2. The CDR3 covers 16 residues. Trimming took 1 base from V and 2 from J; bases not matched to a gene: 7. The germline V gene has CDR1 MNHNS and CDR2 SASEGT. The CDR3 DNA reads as TGTGCCAGCAGTGAAGTAGCTAGCGGGCCCACCTACGAGCAGTACTTC. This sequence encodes CASSEVASGPTYEQYF.

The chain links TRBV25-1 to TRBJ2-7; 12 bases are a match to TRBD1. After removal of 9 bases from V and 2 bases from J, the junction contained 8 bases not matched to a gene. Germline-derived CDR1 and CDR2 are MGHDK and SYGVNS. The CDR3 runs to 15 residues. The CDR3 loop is CARDPGQGATYEQYF. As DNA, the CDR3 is TGTGCCAGGGATCCGGGACAGGGGGCAACCTACGAGCAGTACTTC.

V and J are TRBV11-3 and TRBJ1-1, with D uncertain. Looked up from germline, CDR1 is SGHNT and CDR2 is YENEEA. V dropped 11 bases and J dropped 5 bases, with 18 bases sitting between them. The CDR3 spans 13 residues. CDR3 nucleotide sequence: TGTGCCCCCCTCGGGGATGGAGGAACTGAAGCTTTCTTT. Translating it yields CAPLGDGGTEAFF.

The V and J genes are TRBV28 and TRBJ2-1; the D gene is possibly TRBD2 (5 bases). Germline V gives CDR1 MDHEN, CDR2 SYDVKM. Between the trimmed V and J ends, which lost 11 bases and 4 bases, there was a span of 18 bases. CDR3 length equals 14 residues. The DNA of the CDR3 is TGTGCCGGAGGAGGAGGAGGTCGATACAATGAGCAGTTCTTC. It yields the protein CAGGGGGRYNEQFF. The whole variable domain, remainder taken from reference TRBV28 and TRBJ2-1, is DVKVTQSSRYLVKRTGEKVFLECVQDMDHENMFWYRQDPGLGLRLIYFSYDVKMKEKGDIPEGYSVSREKKERFSLILESASTNQTSMYLCAGGGGGRYNEQFFGPGTRLTVL.

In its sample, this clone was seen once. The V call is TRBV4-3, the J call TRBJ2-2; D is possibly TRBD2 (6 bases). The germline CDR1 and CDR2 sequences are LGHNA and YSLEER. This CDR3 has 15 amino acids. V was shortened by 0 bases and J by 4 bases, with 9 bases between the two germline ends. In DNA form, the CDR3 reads TGCGCCAGCAGCCAAGATTGGCGGGGCACCGGGGAGCTGTTTTTT. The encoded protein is CASSQDWRGTGELFF.

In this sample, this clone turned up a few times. Written as DNA, the CDR3 is TGTGCCAGCAGTTTGTCTCAGCGGGAGGGCCGATACGAGCAGTACTTC. It yields the protein CASSLSQREGRYEQYF. The chain combines TRBV28 with TRBJ2-7; 10 nucleotides match TRBD2. CDR3 length: 16 amino acids. The germline gives CDR1 MDHEN, CDR2 SYDVKM. Losses at the gene ends were 3 bases for V and 4 bases for J; bases not matched to a gene: 9.

The CDR3 sequence is CASSLEGAGGHTEAFF. Written as DNA, the CDR3 is TGTGCCAGCAGCTTGGAAGGGGCTGGGGGCCACACTGAAGCTTTCTTT. The J gene is TRBJ1-1, the V gene TRBV5-6; TRBD1 is a possible D gene (6 bases). The CDR3 is made up of 16 amino acids. Germline V gene lookup returns CDR1 SGHDT and CDR2 YYEEEE. The ends were cut back, 0 bases at V and 3 bases at J, with 15 bases in the middle.

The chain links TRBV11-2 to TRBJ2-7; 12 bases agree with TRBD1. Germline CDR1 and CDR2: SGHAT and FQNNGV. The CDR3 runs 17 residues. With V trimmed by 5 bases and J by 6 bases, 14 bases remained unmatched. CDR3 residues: CASSRRNSGTGGGEQYF. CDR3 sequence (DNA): TGTGCCAGCAGCCGTCGCAACTCCGGGACAGGGGGCGGCGAGCAGTACTTC.

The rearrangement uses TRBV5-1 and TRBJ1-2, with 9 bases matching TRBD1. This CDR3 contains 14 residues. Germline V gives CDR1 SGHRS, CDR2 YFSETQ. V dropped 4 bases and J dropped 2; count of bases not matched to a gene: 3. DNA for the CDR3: TGCGCCAGCAGCGGAGGACAGGGGAACTATGGCTACACCTTC. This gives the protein CASSGGQGNYGYTF.

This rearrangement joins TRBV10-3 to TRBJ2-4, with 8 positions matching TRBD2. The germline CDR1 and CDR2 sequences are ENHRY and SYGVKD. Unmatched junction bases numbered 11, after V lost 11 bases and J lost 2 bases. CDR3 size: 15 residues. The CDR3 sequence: CAARVAGKSKNIQYF. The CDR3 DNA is TGTGCCGCCAGGGTAGCGGGAAAGTCCAAAAACATTCAGTACTTC.

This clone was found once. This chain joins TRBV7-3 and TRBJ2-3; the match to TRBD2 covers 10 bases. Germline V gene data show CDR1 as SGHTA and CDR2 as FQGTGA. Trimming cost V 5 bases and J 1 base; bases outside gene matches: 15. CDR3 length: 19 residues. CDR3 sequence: CASSPSSLAGAVGTDTQYF. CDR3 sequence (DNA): TGTGCCAGCAGCCCCTCGAGCCTAGCGGGAGCCGTCGGCACAGATACGCAGTATTTT.

CDR3 DNA: TGTGCCAGCAGTGTAGCAGGGGTCGCAAACACCATATATTTT. Translating gives CASSVAGVANTIYF. The chain combines TRBV2 with TRBJ1-3; perhaps TRBD1 as D (6 bases). The CDR3 loop spans 14 amino acids. The V end lost 4 bases, the J end lost 6 bases, and 13 bases lay between the germline ends. Germline CDR1 is SNHLY and CDR2 is FYNNEI.

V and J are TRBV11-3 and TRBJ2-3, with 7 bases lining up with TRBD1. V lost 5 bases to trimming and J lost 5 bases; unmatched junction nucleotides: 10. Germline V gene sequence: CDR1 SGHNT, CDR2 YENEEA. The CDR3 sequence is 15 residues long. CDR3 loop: CASSSPGQLVDTQYF. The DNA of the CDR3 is TGTGCCAGCAGCAGCCCGGGACAGCTGGTAGATACGCAGTATTTT.

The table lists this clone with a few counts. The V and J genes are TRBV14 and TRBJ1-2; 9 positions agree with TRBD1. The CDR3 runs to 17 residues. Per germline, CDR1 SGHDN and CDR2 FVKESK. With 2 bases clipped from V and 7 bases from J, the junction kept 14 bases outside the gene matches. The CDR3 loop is CASSQRTVTGGSGGYTF. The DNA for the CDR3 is TGTGCCAGCAGCCAACGTACCGTCACAGGGGGCTCGGGTGGCTACACCTTC.

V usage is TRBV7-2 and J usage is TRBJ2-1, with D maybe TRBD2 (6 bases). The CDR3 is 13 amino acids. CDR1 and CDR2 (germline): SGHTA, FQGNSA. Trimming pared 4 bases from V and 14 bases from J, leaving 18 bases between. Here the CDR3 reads CASSWGLARREFF. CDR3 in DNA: TGTGCCAGCAGCTGGGGACTGGCCCGTCGGGAGTTCTTC.